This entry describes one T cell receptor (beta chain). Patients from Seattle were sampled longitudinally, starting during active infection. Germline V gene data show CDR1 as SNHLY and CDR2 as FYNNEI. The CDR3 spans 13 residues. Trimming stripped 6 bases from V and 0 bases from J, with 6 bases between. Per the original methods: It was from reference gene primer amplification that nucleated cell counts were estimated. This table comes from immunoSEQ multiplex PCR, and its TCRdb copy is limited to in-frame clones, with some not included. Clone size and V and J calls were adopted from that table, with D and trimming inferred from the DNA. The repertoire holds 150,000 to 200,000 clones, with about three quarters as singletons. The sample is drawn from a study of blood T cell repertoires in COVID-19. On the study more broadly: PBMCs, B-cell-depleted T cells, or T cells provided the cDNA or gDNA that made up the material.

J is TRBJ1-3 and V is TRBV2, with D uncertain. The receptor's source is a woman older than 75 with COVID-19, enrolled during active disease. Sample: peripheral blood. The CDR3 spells CASREDSGNTIYF. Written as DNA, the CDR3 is TGTGCCAGCAGGGAGGACTCTGGAAACACCATATATTTT.